The 23 T cell receptor beta chains below were found in one sample sequenced in a study of control samples from healthy donors and cancer patients. Method: immunoSEQ multiplex PCR; TCRdb's copy keeps in-frame clones and lacks some. In the table there are approximately 66,000 clones, 90% of which are singletons. The sequenced material came from PBMCs. The receptor source for this set is a man in his fifties or sixties with colorectal cancer.

This clone was counted between two and nine times. This chain links TRBV9 with TRBJ1-1, with TRBD1 identical over 8 bases. J gave up 6 bases and V 4 bases, and 8 bases lay outside the gene matches. Germline V CDR1 and CDR2: SGDLS, YYNGEE. The CDR3 spans 14 residues. The CDR3 region has the DNA TGTGCCAGCAGCAAAGGACAGGGACGATCTGAAGCTTTCTTT. This gives the protein CASSKGQGRSEAFF.

The rearrangement links TRBV12-3 or TRBV12-4 to TRBJ1-1; D not resolved. Between the trimmed V and J ends, which lost 0 bases and 6 bases, there was a span of 8 bases. This CDR3 has 13 amino acids. This CDR3 is CASSLAPSPEAFF. The CDR3 region has the DNA TGTGCCAGCAGTTTAGCCCCCAGCCCTGAAGCTTTCTTT.

This clone occurred a few times. This chain links TRBV7-2 with TRBJ1-2, with a possible D match to TRBD1 (6 bases). Germline CDR1 and CDR2: SGHTA and FQGNSA. Trimming took off 2 bases at V and 7 bases at J, with 11 bases between the two ends. This CDR3 is built from 13 residues. CDR3 DNA sequence: TGTGCCAGCAGCTTAAACAGGGTTGGTGGCTACACCTTC. Translating gives CASSLNRVGGYTF. The whole variable domain, filled in from reference TRBV7-2 and TRBJ1-2, reads GAGVSQSPSNKVTEKGKDVELRCDPISGHTALYWYRQSLGQGLEFLIYFQGNSAPDKSGLPSDRFSAERTGGSVSTLTIQRTQQEDSAVYLCASSLNRVGGYTFGSGTRLTVV.

V and J are TRBV6-5 and TRBJ1-2; 10 nucleotides match TRBD1. The CDR3 extends over 14 amino acids. Trimming cost V 7 bases and J 4 bases; bases outside gene matches: 6. Germline V gene lookup returns CDR1 MNHEY and CDR2 SVGAGI. The CDR3 region has the DNA TGTGCCAGCAAGACAGGGGGCAAGGGCTATGGCTACACCTTC. It encodes CASKTGGKGYGYTF.

The chain couples TRBV11-2 to TRBJ1-5, with 8 nucleotides matching TRBD1. Germline values: CDR1 SGHAT, CDR2 FQNNGV. There are 17 residues in the CDR3. Trimming removed 0 bases from V and 5 bases from J; junction bases left unmatched: 9. The CDR3 sequence: CASSLDLGRGRDQPQHF. The CDR3, as DNA: TGTGCCAGCAGCTTAGATTTGGGCAGGGGGCGGGATCAGCCCCAGCATTTT. The full variable domain, rest sourced from reference TRBV11-2 and TRBJ1-5, is EAGVAQSPRYKIIEKRQSVAFWCNPISGHATLYWYQQILGQGPKLLIQFQNNGVVDDSQLPKDRFSAERLKGVDSTLKIQPAKLEDSAVYLCASSLDLGRGRDQPQHFGDGTRLSIL.

The genes are TRBV10-3 and TRBJ2-3; D perhaps matches TRBD2 (6 bases). Trimming took off 3 bases at V and 4 bases at J, with 23 bases between the two ends. The CDR3 consists of 18 residues. Germline V lookup: CDR1 ENHRY, CDR2 SYGVKD. The CDR3 spells CAISDPGLNYPGADTQYF. CDR3 nucleotides: TGTGCCATCAGTGACCCGGGACTCAACTACCCGGGCGCAGATACGCAGTATTTT.

V gene TRBV7-2 combines with J gene TRBJ2-1; 11 bases line up with TRBD2. This CDR3 spans 14 amino acids. Germline CDR1 is SGHTA and CDR2 is FQGNSA. V shed 5 bases, J shed 15 bases, and the junction held 12 bases outside the gene matches. DNA of the CDR3: TGTGCCAGCAGCACCCGACTAGCGGGGACCGCATGGTTCTTC. As protein: CASSTRLAGTAWFF. Full variable domain (rest looked up from reference TRBV7-2 and TRBJ2-1): GAGVSQSPSNKVTEKGKDVELRCDPISGHTALYWYRQSLGQGLEFLIYFQGNSAPDKSGLPSDRFSAERTGGSVSTLTIQRTQQEDSAVYLCASSTRLAGTAWFFGPGTRLTVL.

The chain combines TRBV7-2 with TRBJ2-1; D not certain. With 0 bases removed from V and 5 bases from J, the gap between germline ends came to 14 bases. Germline assignment: CDR1 SGHTA and CDR2 FQGNSA. CDR3 size: 16 residues. This CDR3 reads CASSLASSLRDNEQFF. The CDR3 nucleotides read TGTGCCAGCAGCTTAGCGTCCTCCCTTAGGGACAATGAGCAGTTCTTC.

The rearrangement uses TRBV7-6 and TRBJ2-3, with D perhaps TRBD2 (7 bases). V lost 5 bases and J lost 1, with 16 bases in between. The CDR3 consists of 16 residues. Germline CDR1 is SGHVS and CDR2 is FNYEAQ. CDR3: CASSAQGGAGTDTQYF. CDR3 DNA sequence: TGTGCCAGCAGCGCGCAAGGGGGGGCGGGCACAGATACGCAGTATTTT.

J is TRBJ2-7 and V is TRBV19; the match to TRBD1 covers 10 bases. The CDR3 extends over 15 amino acids. Germline-derived CDR1 and CDR2 are LNHDA and SQIVND (reference sequence). The trim removed 4 bases at V and 4 bases at J, leaving 7 bases unmatched. The CDR3 protein is CASSTSRQGAYEQYF. The DNA of the CDR3 is TGTGCCAGTAGTACCTCTCGACAGGGGGCTTACGAGCAGTACTTC.

Only one count was recorded for this clone. V and J are TRBV4-2 and TRBJ2-5; D gene uncertain. V was clipped by 0 bases and J by 5 bases, with 7 bases between them. The CDR3 spans 13 residues. The germline gives CDR1 LGHNA, CDR2 YNFKEQ. CDR3 sequence (DNA): TGTGCCAGCAGCCAAGATTCCGGGGAGACCCAGTACTTC. The encoded protein is CASSQDSGETQYF.

This clone has just a few counts. J is TRBJ1-5 and V is TRBV6-2 or TRBV6-3; D possibly corresponds to TRBD1 (5 bases). The CDR3 sequence is 12 residues long. V lost 2 bases and J lost 10, with 9 bases in between. Germline lookup yields CDR1 MNHEY and CDR2 SVGEGT. The CDR3 region has the DNA TGTGCCAGCAGTTACCCGGGACCCCCCCAGCATTTT. This encodes CASSYPGPPQHF.

This rearrangement joins TRBV6-4 to TRBJ1-5; 12 bases align to TRBD1. This CDR3 is built from 19 residues. CDR1 and CDR2 from the germline V gene are MRHNA and SNTAGT. J was trimmed by 3 bases and V by 8 bases; bases with no gene match: 17. CDR3 sequence reads: CASDFRDRGLQRPNQPQHF. As DNA, the CDR3 is TGTGCCAGCGATTTCCGGGACAGGGGGCTACAAAGACCCAATCAGCCCCAGCATTTT.

The chain is built from TRBV7-9 and TRBJ2-3; 9 bases line up with TRBD2. V lost 1 base and J lost 4; bases outside the gene matches: 6. The CDR3 is 16 amino acids. The germline V gene encodes CDR1 SEHNR and CDR2 FQNEAQ (reference sequence). The CDR3: CASSLGPLAGPDTQYF. The CDR3 DNA is TGTGCCAGCAGCTTAGGGCCCCTAGCGGGGCCAGATACGCAGTATTTT.

The CDR3 DNA sequence: TGTGCCAGCAGTTACAGGGGACTCGCCGGGGAGCTGTTTTTT. This encodes CASSYRGLAGELFF. This chain joins TRBV6-6 and TRBJ2-2; possible D gene TRBD2, 6 bases. V was trimmed by 2 bases and J by 6 bases, leaving 10 bases between them. In germline, CDR1 is MNHNY, CDR2 SVGAGI (reference sequence). The CDR3 sequence is 14 residues long.

The genes are TRBV9 and TRBJ2-5, with TRBD2 identical over 8 bases. CDR3 length: 15 amino acids. Trimming at V came to 3 bases and at J to 4 bases, leaving 8 bases not matched to a gene. Per the germline V gene, CDR1 is SGDLS and CDR2 is YYNGEE. The CDR3 bases are TGTGCCAGCAGCGGGGGCGGGGGGTCCCCAGAGACCCAGTACTTC. This codes for CASSGGGGSPETQYF.

The chain is built from TRBV2 and TRBJ2-2; 7 nucleotides agree with TRBD1. The V gene's germline CDR1 is SNHLY and CDR2 FYNNEI. The V segment lost 6 bases and the J segment 0 bases; nucleotides outside the gene matches: 7. CDR3 size: 16 residues. The CDR3: CASSRDRTSNTGELFF. CDR3 nucleotides: TGTGCCAGCAGCCGGGACAGAACTTCGAACACCGGGGAGCTGTTTTTT.

The chain carries TRBV5-6 and TRBJ2-7; D is undetermined. There are 14 residues in the CDR3. The ends were cut back, 1 base at V and 5 bases at J, with 13 bases in the middle. Germline-derived CDR1 and CDR2 are SGHDT and YYEEEE. The CDR3 bases are TGTGCCAGCAGCTTGTTAGGGAACTCTAACGAGCAGTACTTC. Amino acid sequence: CASSLLGNSNEQYF.

The CDR3, as DNA: TGTGCCAGCAGCCAAGGGTCAGGGAGGGCCACTGAAGCTTTCTTT. Amino acid sequence: CASSQGSGRATEAFF. The genes are TRBV3-1 (or the pseudogene TRBV3-2) and TRBJ1-1, with D tentatively TRBD1 (5 bases). V dropped 1 base and J dropped 4 bases, with 13 bases sitting between them. Looked up from germline, CDR1 is LGHDT and CDR2 is YNNKEL (reference sequence). The CDR3 loop spans 15 amino acids.

The V gene is TRBV6-2 or TRBV6-3, the J gene TRBJ1-2; no reliable D call. Germline values: CDR1 MNHEY, CDR2 SVGEGT. Between the trimmed V and J ends, which lost 2 bases and 5 bases, there was a span of 9 bases. The CDR3 is 13 amino acids. CDR3: CASSYRVFYGYTF. The DNA of the CDR3 is TGTGCCAGCAGTTACCGAGTTTTTTATGGCTACACCTTC.

This clone was recorded only once. The chain uses TRBV5-8 and TRBJ2-3; tentatively, D is TRBD1 (6 bases). The V end lost 4 bases, the J end lost 0 bases, and 15 bases lay between the germline ends. The germline CDR1 and CDR2 sequences are SGHTS and YDEGEE. This CDR3 spans 16 amino acids. CDR3 amino acids: CASSPGQKTSTDTQYF. CDR3 in DNA: TGTGCCAGCAGCCCCGGACAGAAGACTAGCACAGATACGCAGTATTTT.

The chain combines TRBV5-1 with TRBJ1-6; TRBD1 is a possible D gene (5 bases). The CDR3 has 14 residues. Germline V lookup: CDR1 SGHRS, CDR2 YFSETQ. The V gene lost 0 bases and the J gene lost 6 bases, with 7 bases spanning the gap. CDR3 sequence reads: CASSLEGVNSPLHF. CDR3 nucleotides: TGCGCCAGCAGCTTGGAAGGGGTTAATTCACCCCTCCACTTT.

Notes on this clone: An end of the junction does not agree with germline; a read error may underlie this. The chain is built from TRBV5-1 and TRBJ1-4, with D hard to call. The CDR3 contains 12 residues. Germline V gives CDR1 SGHRS, CDR2 YFSETQ. The CDR3 sequence: CASIRNPRPPSF. Written as DNA, the CDR3 is TGCGCCAGCATCCGTAACCCGAGACCTCCGAGTTTT. Full variable domain (remainder filled in from reference TRBV5-1 and TRBJ1-4): KAGVTQTPRYLIKTRGQQVTLSCSPISGHRSVSWYQQTPGQGLQFLFEYFSETQRNKGNFPGRFSGRQFSNSRSEMNVSTLELGDSALYLCASIRNPRPPSFGSGTQLSVL.